The clone carrying this TCR beta chain was detected only once. Sequencing used immunoSEQ multiplex PCR; TCRdb keeps in-frame clones, though not all of them. The sample comprises 200,000 to 250,000 clones, approximately 89% of which are singletons, and 3.7% rests with the top ten. This CDR3 contains 14 residues. V lost 7 bases, J lost 0 bases, and 12 bases lay in between. Germline V gene data show CDR1 as MGHDK and CDR2 as SYGVNS. The record originates from a study of blood T cell repertoires in COVID-19. This study enrolled people aged about 18 to 100 from under 25 US geographic areas. Sample: PBMCs or T cells enriched from blood (not recorded which). The chain joins TRBV25-1 to TRBJ1-2; D might be TRBD1 (6 bases). This receptor was taken from a woman aged 25-40 years who had been exposed to COVID-19. The CDR3 loop is CASTETGPNYGYTF. CDR3 nucleotides: TGTGCCAGCACCGAGACAGGCCCTAACTATGGCTACACCTTC.